This TCR beta chain was documented in a study of T cell responses to AZD1222 COVID-19 vaccine. Sequenced by immunoSEQ multiplex PCR; TCRdb stores in-frame clones only, minus some. This repertoire shows about 53,000 clones, about 81% found once; its top ten account for roughly a quarter. The ends were cut back, 9 bases at V and 1 base at J, with 14 bases in the middle. Per the germline V gene, CDR1 is LNHDA and CDR2 is SQIVND (reference sequence). CDR3 length: 14 amino acids. Study-wide findings and caveats: Sampling captured repertoires only after the peak T cell response. Spike-wide vaccine-associated CD4 TCRs dominated at 160-218 and 743-854. Unmutated variant regions reportedly attract nearly half of all spike-specific TCRs. Possibly, clonal diversity was underestimated; donors were largely white British and included more females.

Concerning this clone itself: The target antigen is unknown.

The clonotype comes from an adult in good health. This chain connects TRBV19 to TRBJ2-3, with D unresolved. This specimen was peripheral blood, taken on day 0 of AZD1222 vaccination. The CDR3 coding sequence is TGTGCCAGCAAGATTGATGGAGGCACAGATACGCAGTATTTT. Amino acid sequence: CASKIDGGTDTQYF.